The sequence of this TCR beta chain was determined in a study of control samples from healthy donors and cancer patients. Only in-frame clones appear in the TCRdb table, and some are missing; sequencing was by immunoSEQ multiplex PCR. The sample consists of some 73,000 clones, 94% of them appearing once. CDR3 length: 14 amino acids. The germline V and J ends were trimmed by 0 bases and 2 bases, with 8 bases remaining between them. Per the germline V gene, CDR1 is ENHRY and CDR2 is SYGVKD. Material for sequencing was blood. V and J are TRBV10-3 and TRBJ2-7; D remains unclear. The receptor was derived from a woman in her thirties or forties in good health. CDR3: CAISESTRAYEQYF. The CDR3 DNA reads as TGTGCCATCAGTGAGTCTACCCGGGCCTACGAGCAGTACTTC.